One T cell receptor (beta chain) is described in this entry. Its matching antigen is unknown. This record belongs to a study of cytotoxic CD8 clonotypes in ibrutinib-treated CLL. Turning to the study itself: Among the samples, the mean was about 250,000 productive templates and 75,000 to 95,000 productive rearrangements. General study points: Clonality (at baseline) was higher than in age-matched healthy donors and tracked circulating CD8+ T-cell counts. Clonality increased at ibrutinib response and stayed stable in sustained remission. At progression, however, it fell back toward baseline.

The V segment lost 4 bases and the J segment 13 bases; nucleotides outside the gene matches: 9. Germline V lookup: CDR1 MRHNA, CDR2 SNTAGT. This CDR3 has 14 residues. Generated by immunoSEQ multiplex PCR, the TCRdb table keeps only in-frame clones and is missing some. The table lists more than 20,000 clones, approximately 74% of them singletons. The chain carries TRBV6-4 and TRBJ2-1; 11 positions agree with TRBD1. The TCR was taken from a human donor with chronic lymphocytic leukemia. The specimen was PBMCs, collected before ibrutinib treatment. The CDR3, as DNA: TGTGCCAGCAGTGGCACCCCGGGACAGGGGGGCCAGTTCTTC. Its protein product is CASSGTPGQGGQFF.